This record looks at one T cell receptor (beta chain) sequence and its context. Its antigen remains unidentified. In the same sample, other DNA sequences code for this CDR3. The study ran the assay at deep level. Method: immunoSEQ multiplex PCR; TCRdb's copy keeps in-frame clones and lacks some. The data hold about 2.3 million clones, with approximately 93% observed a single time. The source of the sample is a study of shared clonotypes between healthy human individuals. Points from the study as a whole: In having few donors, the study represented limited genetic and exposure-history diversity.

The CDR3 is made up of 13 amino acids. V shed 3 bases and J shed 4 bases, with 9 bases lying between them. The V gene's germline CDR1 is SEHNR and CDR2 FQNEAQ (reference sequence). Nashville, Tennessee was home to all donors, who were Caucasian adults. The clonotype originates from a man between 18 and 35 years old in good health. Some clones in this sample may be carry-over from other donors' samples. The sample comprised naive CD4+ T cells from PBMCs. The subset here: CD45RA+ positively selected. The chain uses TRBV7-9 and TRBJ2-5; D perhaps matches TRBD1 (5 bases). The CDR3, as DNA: TGTGCCAGCAGCTTTACAGGCGGAGAGACCCAGTACTTC. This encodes CASSFTGGETQYF.